This paragraph covers one T cell receptor (beta chain) sequence. The target of this receptor is not known. No much larger clone exists at a distance of one base, and base qualities are not known. This sample was taken from a study of shared clonotypes between healthy human individuals (dated by TCRdb to between 2020 and 2021). The study in broad terms: The cohort comprised two women and a few men aged 18 to 49 years. For each donor, CD4 naive and CD4 memory were each given three plates, CD8 naive was given two plates, and CD8 memory was given one plate. Per donor, leukapheresis produced somewhere between about 0.94 and 8.9 billion PBMCs. To increase sequencing depth and limit assay-specific biases, TCR repertoire library preparation and sequencing were carried out by different laboratories using diverse techniques. The study deeply sequenced blood TCR repertoires of five healthy adults to estimate repertoire size and the extent of clonotype sharing between individuals.

The donors were healthy, HIV-negative adults who had no recently reported acute infections or vaccinations. Every donor was a Caucasian adult living in Nashville, Tennessee, USA. Magnetic negative selection was used to enrich CD4+ T cells, after which naive cells were positively selected on CD45RA and the negative fraction became the memory subset. After blood collection by leukapheresis, PBMCs were isolated using Ficoll-Histopaque density gradient centrifugation and then cryopreserved in the vapor phase of liquid nitrogen. Analytical flow cytometry was used to check the purity and quantity of each magnetically sorted T cell population. Genomic DNA was isolated from each sorted fraction and quantified by UV absorbance on a Nanodrop 2000c. V is reduced by 5 bases and J by 2 bases, leaving a spacing of 12 bases between them. The CDR3 measures 14 amino acids from cysteine to phenylalanine. The read is trimmed to its CDR3 DNA, 42 bases read in frame from base 1. Via the germline V gene (reference sequence), CDR1 is LNHDA and CDR2 SQIVND.

Broad study findings and their caveats: Incomplete sequencing was indicated by rarefaction of sorted-subset datasets, despite the large sequencing depth. Sharing across several donors was observed for roughly 5% of naive CD4, under 4% of naive CD8, 2.3% of memory CD4, and 0.4% of memory CD8 clonotypes. Sampling was restricted to blood, and TCR repertoires in tissues likely differ from the TCR repertoires found in blood. Compared with non-shared clonotypes, clonotypes shared by all four sorted-subset donors had higher generation probabilities. Pairwise subsampling indicated that sequencing depth was expected to affect the degree of clonotype sharing among donors. The small number of donors limited the genetic and exposure-history diversity represented. Larger estimated clonotype richness was generally found for naive subsets than for memory subsets.

Using the deep immunoSEQ assay, multiplex PCR amplified TCR CDR3 regions from genomic DNA. Extracted genomic DNA from each cell subset was distributed evenly across all wells of several immunoSEQ 96-well plates, and each plate was treated as a replicate. For sorted subsets, roughly 200 ng of genomic DNA, equivalent to around 29,000 T cell genomes, went into each replicate PCR. The purified libraries were quantified using a Qubit 3.0 fluorometer, sized with a Bioanalyzer 2100, and then quantified again using the KAPA Library Quantification kit. Every immunoSEQ 96-well plate was sequenced on a separate single-read 150-cycle Illumina NextSeq 550 flow cell. Per the authors' processing: Because only junctional sequences without quality scores were contained in the immunoSEQ output, filtering matching that applied to full-length reads could not be performed. To assign V/J genes and CDR3, sequences were annotated using PyIR, a Python wrapper for IgBLAST v1.9, with IMGT germline references. Reads were removed for weak V/J assignments (E-value above 1e-6), missing CDR3, stop codons, out-of-frame junctions, or ambiguous translated residues. V3J clonotypes were defined as sequences sharing an identical inferred V gene, J gene, and CDR3 amino acid sequence. The percentage overlap between two repertoires was calculated by dividing the number of shared unique clonotypes by the size of the smaller repertoire. Three approaches were used to assess repertoire richness: RTK rarefaction, the Chao1 estimator, and Recon v2.1 estimates of unobserved clonotypes. Generation probabilities for all TCRbeta clonotypes obtained by the gDNA method from several donors were computed using OLGA. The source is immuneACCESS, and TCRdb retained only in-frame sequences with V and J called. Part of the clones is not carried over; for the studies checked, unresolved V genes explain less than half of this, and the remainder is unexplained. The V and J calls and clone size come from that table; D and trimming were worked out from the DNA. In all, the sample holds about a million clones, and 60% to 85% of those were seen once. Jointly, the top ten make up 0.89% of the sample.

The rearranged segments are TRBV19 and TRBJ2-5, with no confident D gene call. This clonotype was sampled from a man younger than 35 in good health. Some clones in this sample may be carry-over from other donors' samples. Sequenced material: memory CD4+ T cells from PBMCs. The meaning of the sample's cell subset or site label: CD45RA-negative fraction. The CDR3 region reads CASSSSGYQETQYF. The DNA is as follows: TGTGCCAGTAGTTCCTCCGGCTATCAAGAGACCCAGTACTTC.